This TCR beta chain was retrieved from a study of blood T cell repertoires in COVID-19. For the study at large: COVID-19 samples, acute and convalescent, were from the United States, Italy and Spain. PBMCs, B-cell-depleted T cells, or T cells provided the cDNA or gDNA that made up the material.

Authors' analysis steps: Counts of nucleated cells, estimated from reference gene primer amplification, were obtained. The protocol was immunoSEQ multiplex PCR, while the TCRdb copy is restricted to in-frame clones and leaves out a portion. V and J calls and clone size are copied from that table; D and trimming were computed from the DNA. The sample lists under 60,000 clones, over 80% occurring once. The CDR3 spans 15 residues. The germline V gene encodes CDR1 MNHEY and CDR2 SVGEGT. V was cut by 3 bases and J by 2 bases, with 13 bases left in between. The gene calls are TRBV6-2 or TRBV6-3 and TRBJ1-2; D gene ambiguous. Material: peripheral blood. The origin of this receptor is a man in his 70s with acute or convalescent COVID-19. The CDR3 region is CASSYTRETNYGYTF. The CDR3 DNA is TGTGCCAGCAGTTATACGCGGGAGACCAACTATGGCTACACCTTC.